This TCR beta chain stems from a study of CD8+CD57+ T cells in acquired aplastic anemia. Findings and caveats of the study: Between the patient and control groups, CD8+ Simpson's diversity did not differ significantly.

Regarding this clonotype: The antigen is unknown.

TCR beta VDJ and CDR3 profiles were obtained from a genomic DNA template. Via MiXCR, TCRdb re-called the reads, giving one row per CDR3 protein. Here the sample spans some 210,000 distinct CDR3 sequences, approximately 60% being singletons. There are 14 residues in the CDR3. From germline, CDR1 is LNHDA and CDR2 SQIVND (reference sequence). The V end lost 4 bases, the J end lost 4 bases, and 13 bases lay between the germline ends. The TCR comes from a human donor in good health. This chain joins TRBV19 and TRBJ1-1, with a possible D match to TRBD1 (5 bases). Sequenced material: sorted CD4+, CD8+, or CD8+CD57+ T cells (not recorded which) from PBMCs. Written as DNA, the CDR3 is TGTGCCAGTAGTAGCCAGGGCATGAGCACTGAAGCTTTCTTT. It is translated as CASSSQGMSTEAFF. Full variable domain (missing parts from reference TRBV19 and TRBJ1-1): DGGITQSPKYLFRKEGQNVTLSCEQNLNHDAMYWYRQDPGQGLRLIYYSQIVNDFQKGDIAEGYSVSREKKESFPLTVTSAQKNPTAFYLCASSSQGMSTEAFFGQGTRLTVV.